This T cell receptor beta chain was sequenced in a study of regulatory T cells in long-lasting Graves disease. Study-level points and caveats: Small sample size may have lowered accuracy.

The length of the CDR3 is 14 residues. CDR1 LNHDA and CDR2 SQIVND come from the germline V gene (reference sequence). Trimming left V 4 bases short and J 3 bases short, with 10 bases between. As to this clonotype: Its specificity is not known.

Time point defined: newly diagnosed GD, antithyroid drugs for less than 3 months. TCR sequences were obtained from RNA taken from PBMCs. American Thyroid Association guidelines were used to diagnose Graves' disease. Library construction for TCR beta used iRepertoire HTBI primers and Arm-PCR of CDR3 regions. One entry per CDR3 protein, called by TCRdb with MiXCR from the multiplex PCR reads. The sample carries around 500,000 distinct CDR3 sequences, about 16% recorded once. The data were also submitted as part of a second study, on T cells in Graves' hyperthyroidism and ophthalmopathy. That paper notes: Blood also contained most expanded thyroid clonotypes above 0.001.

The TCR comes from a woman aged 35-65 years with Graves disease. The sequencing here drew on peripheral blood mononuclear cells (PBMCs), taken at new diagnosis, from a patient treated with antithyroid drugs. The chain links TRBV19 to TRBJ1-3, with D possibly TRBD1 on 5 matching bases. For the CDR3, the DNA is TGTGCCAGTAGTAAGGCGGGGGATGGAAACACCATATATTTT. It codes for CASSKAGDGNTIYF.